These 29 T cell receptor beta chains share one sample of origin, sequenced in a study of blood T cells in healthy people across ages (dated by TCRdb to 2014 to 2015). The library was built by means of 5' RACE. For sequencing, an Illumina HiSeq 2500 was employed. The second PCR ran for roughly 7 to 11 cycles and used a J-beta primer mix along with a sample-barcoded 5' primer. TCRdb's own reprocessing of the public reads used fastp at Q25 and MiXCR and kept productive beta chains. Merged by CDR3 protein, the rows form single entries marked with the most common genes and DNA. The sample table shows around 750,000 distinct CDR3 sequences, and less than 70% are seen once. The leading ten clones occupy approximately 40% of the sample. Specimen: blood. All receptors derive from a man older than 75 in good health.

V and J are TRBV28 and TRBJ2-2, with D unclear. Germline values: CDR1 MDHEN, CDR2 SYDVKM. The CDR3 extends over 13 amino acids. Between the trimmed V and J ends, which lost 7 bases and 5 bases, there was a span of 11 bases. CDR3 DNA: TGTGCCAGCACTCTGACGGAGACCGGGGAGCTGTTTTTT. Its translation is CASTLTETGELFF. The whole variable domain, remainder taken from reference TRBV28 and TRBJ2-2, is DVKVTQSSRYLVKRTGEKVFLECVQDMDHENMFWYRQDPGLGLRLIYFSYDVKMKEKGDIPEGYSVSREKKERFSLILESASTNQTSMYLCASTLTETGELFFGEGSRLTVL.

Written as DNA, the CDR3 is TGCAGTGCTTCTTTAACCGGGTCCTACAATGAGCAGTTCTTC. This gives the protein CSASLTGSYNEQFF. The rearrangement links TRBV20-1 to TRBJ2-1; D is uncertain. This CDR3 is 14 amino acids long. Germline V gene lookup returns CDR1 DFQATT and CDR2 SNEGSKA (reference sequence). Trimming removed 5 bases from V and 1 base from J, with 12 bases in between.

The genes are TRBV7-3 and TRBJ1-1; D uncertain. The V end was cut by 2 bases, the J end by 1 base, with 5 bases between. The CDR3 is 13 residues long. Looked up from germline, CDR1 is SGHTA and CDR2 is FQGTGA. In nucleotides, the CDR3 is TGTGCCAGCAGCTTATTCAAGAACACTGAAGCTTTCTTT. Translated, it gives CASSLFKNTEAFF.

The rearrangement uses TRBV6-6 and TRBJ2-5; 11 nucleotides line up with TRBD1. The J call may be faulty, since TRBJ2-7 better matches the DNA end. Germline V gene lookup returns CDR1 MNHNY and CDR2 SVGAGI (reference sequence). This CDR3 is 15 amino acids long. CDR3 DNA: TGTGCCAGCAGTTACTGGGGACAGGGGGTCGACGAGCAGTACTTC. This codes for CASSYWGQGVDEQYF.

DNA for the CDR3: TGCGCCAGCAGACAGGGTTACACCGGGGAGCTGTTTTTT. This gives the protein CASRQGYTGELFF. The V gene is TRBV10-2, the J gene TRBJ2-2; D is possibly TRBD1 (6 bases). CDR3 length: 13 residues. Germline V gives CDR1 WSHSY, CDR2 SAAADI. V was clipped by 6 bases and J by 3 bases, with 8 bases between them.

The chain combines TRBV5-6 with TRBJ2-1, with TRBD1 matching over 8 bases. There are 13 residues in the CDR3. J gave up 7 bases and V 3 bases, and 3 bases lay outside the gene matches. CDR1 is SGHDT, CDR2 YYEEEE, per germline. The CDR3 DNA sequence: TGTGCCAGCAGCTGGGGACAGGAGAATGAGCAGTTCTTC. Protein sequence: CASSWGQENEQFF.

This clonotype was detected a few times. The chain has TRBV3-1 and TRBJ2-3; 7 nucleotides agree with TRBD2. Germline lookup yields CDR1 LGHDT and CDR2 YNNKEL (reference sequence). The V segment lost 4 bases and the J segment 2 bases; nucleotides outside the gene matches: 6. The CDR3 totals 15 residues. In nucleotides, the CDR3 is TGTGCCAGCAGCCCCCAGGGACTAACCACAGATACGCAGTATTTT. Translation: CASSPQGLTTDTQYF.

This CDR3 is CASSLPVRAYGYTF. CDR3 nucleotides: TGTGCCAGCAGCTTACCCGTGAGAGCCTATGGCTACACCTTC. The chain carries TRBV7-2 and TRBJ1-2; D not resolved. V lost 2 bases to trimming and J lost 4 bases, with 11 bases between them. CDR3 size: 14 residues. The germline V gene encodes CDR1 SGHTA and CDR2 FQGNSA. Combining the CDR3 with reference TRBV7-2 and TRBJ1-2 gives the whole variable domain GAGVSQSPSNKVTEKGKDVELRCDPISGHTALYWYRQSLGQGLEFLIYFQGNSAPDKSGLPSDRFSAERTGGSVSTLTIQRTQQEDSAVYLCASSLPVRAYGYTFGSGTRLTVV.

The chain carries TRBV20-1 and TRBJ2-7, with 9 bases that match TRBD2. The trim removed 6 bases at V and 3 bases at J, leaving 12 bases unmatched. The length of the CDR3 is 15 residues. Germline CDR1 reads DFQATT; CDR2 reads SNEGSKA (reference sequence). This CDR3 reads CSANRGSGSLYEQYF. In DNA, the CDR3 is TGCAGTGCCAATCGGGGTAGCGGGAGTCTCTACGAGCAGTACTTC.

This chain uses TRBV9 with TRBJ2-4; 9 positions match TRBD2. The tail of the sequence fits TRBJ2-7 better, so the J call may be wrong. CDR3 length: 17 amino acids. Per the germline V gene, CDR1 is SGDLS and CDR2 is YYNGEE. DNA of the CDR3: TGTGCCAGCAGCTCCGGGGTGGCGGGAGGGCCCATCCACGAGCAGTACTTC. Amino acids: CASSSGVAGGPIHEQYF.

The rearrangement uses TRBV7-6 and TRBJ2-5; 10 bases line up with TRBD2. Germline CDR1 is SGHVS and CDR2 is FNYEAQ. The J segment lost 0 bases and the V segment lost 4 bases, leaving 8 bases of the junction unmatched. The CDR3 consists of 17 residues. CDR3 sequence: CASSSSRLAGDQETQYF. DNA of the CDR3: TGTGCCAGCAGCTCCTCACGGCTAGCGGGGGACCAAGAGACCCAGTACTTC.

The chain joins TRBV3-1 to TRBJ2-1, with unresolved D. V lost 1 base, J lost 8 bases, and 12 bases lay in between. The germline CDR1 and CDR2 sequences are LGHDT and YNNKEL (reference sequence). This CDR3 spans 14 amino acids. The CDR3 loop reads CASSQVPRRDEQFF. The DNA of the CDR3 is TGTGCCAGCAGCCAAGTCCCTCGACGGGATGAGCAGTTCTTC.

CDR3 residues: CAWSRGTSYEQYF. The CDR3 bases are TGTGCCTGGAGTCGCGGGACGTCCTACGAGCAGTACTTC. The chain links TRBV30 to TRBJ2-1, with a tentative D call TRBD2 (6 bases). The DNA end is more similar to TRBJ2-7, so the J call may be wrong. The CDR3 sequence is 13 residues long. Germline CDR1 is GTSNPN and CDR2 is SVGIG (reference sequence).

A few counts support this clonotype. The gene calls are TRBV2 and TRBJ2-1; 10 nucleotides agree with TRBD1. The length of the CDR3 is 15 residues. V gave up 6 bases and J gave up 6 bases; unmatched junction bases: 8. Germline assignment: CDR1 SNHLY and CDR2 FYNNEI. The DNA for the CDR3 is TGTGCCAGCAGGGGCCGGGACAGGGGCTCCAATGAGCAGTTCTTC. Encoded protein: CASRGRDRGSNEQFF.

This sequence joins TRBV7-9 and TRBJ2-5, with TRBD2 matching over 7 bases. Germline trimming cut 4 bases from V and 1 base from J; bases unmatched to any gene: 6. From germline, CDR1 is SEHNR and CDR2 FQNEAQ (reference sequence). This CDR3 has 15 residues. CDR3 protein: CASSYPGLPQETQYF. The CDR3 bases are TGTGCCAGCAGCTACCCGGGACTACCCCAAGAGACCCAGTACTTC. Full variable domain (rest looked up from reference TRBV7-9 and TRBJ2-5): DTGVSQNPRHKITKRGQNVTFRCDPISEHNRLYWYRQTLGQGPEFLTYFQNEAQLEKSRLLSDRFSAERPKGSFSTLEIQRTEQGDSAMYLCASSYPGLPQETQYFGPGTRLLVL.

The chain couples TRBV6-5 to TRBJ2-2; D is unresolved. V lost 8 bases and J 5 bases, leaving 15 bases between the germline ends. The germline CDR1 and CDR2 sequences are MNHEY and SVGAGI. The CDR3 runs 14 residues. CDR3 protein: CASDLLPGTGELFF. As DNA, the CDR3 is TGTGCCAGCGACTTGCTCCCGGGTACCGGGGAGCTGTTTTTT.

The chain recombines TRBV12-3 or TRBV12-4 with TRBJ2-1, with TRBD2 matching over 11 bases. Trimming took 2 bases from V and 1 from J; bases not matched to a gene: 13. The CDR3 consists of 20 residues. In DNA form, the CDR3 reads TGTGCCAGCAGTTTAAGCGGGGGGGCAGCTAGCGGGAGGTCCTACAATGAGCAGTTCTTC. Protein product: CASSLSGGAASGRSYNEQFF.

The DNA for the CDR3 is TGTGCCAGCAGTTCGCCCCCTCCTTACAATGAGCAGTTCTTC. This gives the protein CASSSPPPYNEQFF. The chain recombines TRBV27 with TRBJ2-1; D not resolved. This CDR3 contains 14 residues. V lost 4 bases to trimming and J lost 4 bases, with 11 bases between them. The germline V gene has CDR1 MNHEY and CDR2 SMNVEV (reference sequence).

This chain joins TRBV5-1 and TRBJ2-3; TRBD2 aligns across 12 bases. Trimming at V came to 3 bases and at J to 6 bases, leaving 8 bases not matched to a gene. The CDR3 is 16 amino acids. Germline V lookup: CDR1 SGHRS, CDR2 YFSETQ. In nucleotides, the CDR3 is TGCGCCAGCAGCTCCCGGACTAGCGGGATCGTGGATACGCAGTATTTT. Its protein is CASSSRTSGIVDTQYF. Filled out from reference TRBV5-1 and TRBJ2-3, the complete variable domain reads KAGVTQTPRYLIKTRGQQVTLSCSPISGHRSVSWYQQTPGQGLQFLFEYFSETQRNKGNFPGRFSGRQFSNSRSEMNVSTLELGDSALYLCASSSRTSGIVDTQYFGPGTRLTVL.

The V gene is TRBV21-1, the J gene TRBJ2-7; the table's D call of TRBD2 was not tested on the DNA. TRBV21-1 is a known pseudogene. The CDR3 extends over 15 amino acids. This chain's CDR3 is CASSKPLGVAYEQYF. CDR3 DNA: TGTGCCAGCAGCAAACCACTAGGCGTCGCCTACGAGCAGTACTTC.

This clonotype was recorded a few times. The chain combines TRBV20-1 with TRBJ1-2; 7 nucleotides agree with TRBD1. The CDR3 runs to 13 residues. The V and J ends lost 3 bases and 4 bases, in that order; junction bases with no gene match: 5. Germline lookup yields CDR1 DFQATT and CDR2 SNEGSKA (reference sequence). The CDR3 DNA reads as TGCAGTGCTAGCCAGGGGGAGGTCTATGGCTACACCTTC. Translation: CSASQGEVYGYTF.

The chain combines TRBV4-1 with TRBJ2-5, with D hard to call. Looked up from germline, CDR1 is MGHRA and CDR2 is YSYEKL. Trimming shortened V by 1 base and J by 11 bases, and 14 bases separated the two germline ends. The CDR3 has 13 residues. The CDR3 loop reads CASSQVYTEEQYF. Here the CDR3 DNA reads TGCGCCAGCAGCCAAGTATACACTGAGGAGCAGTACTTC.

The chain is built from TRBV6-5 and TRBJ2-5; 12 bases line up with TRBD2. Looked up from germline, CDR1 is MNHEY and CDR2 is SVGAGI. This CDR3 has 19 amino acids. Germline trimming cut 1 base from V and 2 bases from J; bases unmatched to any gene: 11. The CDR3 region has the DNA TGTGCCAGCAGTTACTTCTCCGGGACTAGCGGGCCATCGCAAGAGACCCAGTACTTC. This gives the protein CASSYFSGTSGPSQETQYF.

This chain connects TRBV18 to TRBJ2-7; a possible D gene is TRBD2 (5 bases). The CDR3 runs to 17 residues. Germline lookup yields CDR1 KGHSH and CDR2 LQKENI. V gave up 6 bases and J gave up 0 bases, with 21 bases separating them. The CDR3 sequence: CASSPTYTGSSSYEQYF. In nucleotides, the CDR3 is TGTGCCAGCTCCCCTACTTATACGGGATCGAGCTCCTACGAGCAGTACTTC.

The chain uses TRBV10-3 and TRBJ1-2, with unresolved D. Germline loops: CDR1 ENHRY, CDR2 SYGVKD. There are 13 residues in the CDR3. Trimming pared 6 bases from V and 9 bases from J, leaving 17 bases between. CDR3 protein: CAIRQPGSQSYTF. The CDR3 coding sequence is TGTGCCATCAGGCAGCCGGGTTCTCAAAGCTACACCTTC.

This clonotype was found a few times. The V and J genes are TRBV6-6 and TRBJ2-5; 11 nucleotides agree with TRBD2. The V and J ends lost 7 bases and 4 bases, in that order; junction bases with no gene match: 5. Germline loops: CDR1 MNHNY, CDR2 SVGAGI (reference sequence). The CDR3 has 14 residues. The chain's CDR3 is CASTDSGRVETQYF. The CDR3 DNA is TGTGCCAGCACGGATAGCGGGAGGGTAGAGACCCAGTACTTC.

This clonotype was seen a few times. This chain connects TRBV20-1 to TRBJ2-1; no clear D gene. Trimming removed 2 bases from V and 1 base from J, with 15 bases in between. CDR1 is DFQATT, CDR2 SNEGSKA, per germline (reference sequence). The CDR3 is made up of 16 amino acids. The CDR3 spells CSARPNTIQSYNEQFF. CDR3 nucleotides: TGCAGTGCTAGACCGAATACTATCCAATCCTACAATGAGCAGTTCTTC.

In its sample, this clonotype was seen a few times. The chain carries TRBV6-5 and TRBJ2-7, with unresolved D. The J call may be wrong; the DNA end is better matched by TRBJ2-5. Germline CDR1 is MNHEY and CDR2 is SVGAGI. CDR3 length: 15 amino acids. The CDR3 sequence is CASSYSTPRAETQYF. In DNA, the CDR3 is TGTGCCAGCAGTTACTCGACGCCTCGGGCGGAGACCCAGTACTTC.

J is TRBJ2-1 and V is TRBV7-3; D may correspond to TRBD1 or TRBD2 (6 bases each). Trimming took 5 bases from V and 10 from J, leaving 21 bases between them. The CDR3 is made up of 15 amino acids. Germline V CDR1 and CDR2: SGHTA, FQGTGA. The CDR3 is CASSPGLRGDEEQFF. Written as DNA, the CDR3 is TGTGCCAGCAGCCCCGGACTTAGGGGGGATGAGGAGCAGTTCTTC.